This passage covers 15 T cell receptor beta chains from one sample sequenced in a study of identical twins. Using its own MiXCR run on the 5' RACE reads, TCRdb lists one record per CDR3 protein. This repertoire shows approximately 700,000 distinct CDR3 sequences, 15% to 20% found once; its top ten account for around 13%. These records were also assigned to another study, of T cells expressing NK-cell markers.

Sequencing was done on a sample of PBMCs. These receptors were obtained from a woman aged 18-29 years in good health.

The V gene is TRBV5-1, the J gene TRBJ2-1, with a tentative D call TRBD1 (6 bases). This CDR3 has 16 residues. Trimming cost V 3 bases and J 7 bases, with 20 bases left between them. CDR1 and CDR2 (germline): SGHRS, YFSETQ. The CDR3 coding sequence is TGCGCCAGCAGCTCGGATGCAGGGGTAGGTGGGAATGAGCAGTTCTTC. Its protein is CASSSDAGVGGNEQFF. The entire variable domain, with the rest obtained from reference TRBV5-1 and TRBJ2-1, is as follows: KAGVTQTPRYLIKTRGQQVTLSCSPISGHRSVSWYQQTPGQGLQFLFEYFSETQRNKGNFPGRFSGRQFSNSRSEMNVSTLELGDSALYLCASSSDAGVGGNEQFFGPGTRLTVL.

The chain is built from TRBV5-1 and TRBJ2-7, with 9 bases matching TRBD1. Per the germline V gene, CDR1 is SGHRS and CDR2 is YFSETQ. J gave up 4 bases and V 3 bases, and 5 bases lay outside the gene matches. This CDR3 is 14 amino acids long. CDR3 in amino acids: CASSSGTGKYEQYF. The CDR3 region has the DNA TGCGCCAGCAGCTCCGGGACAGGGAAGTACGAGCAGTACTTC.

Ten or more counts support this clonotype. CDR3 in amino acids: CASSLMTSGEQFF. Here the CDR3 DNA reads TGTGCCAGCAGCTTAATGACTAGCGGAGAGCAGTTCTTC. The chain is built from TRBV7-3 and TRBJ2-1, with 9 positions matching TRBD2. Germline loops: CDR1 SGHTA, CDR2 FQGTGA. The ends lost 1 base at V and 10 bases at J; junction bases unmatched: 2. CDR3 length equals 13 residues.

Only a few counts were recorded for this clonotype. The rearrangement uses TRBV5-6 and TRBJ1-1; the D gene is possibly TRBD1 (5 bases). V lost 0 bases, J lost 5 bases, and 14 bases lay in between. The germline V gene has CDR1 SGHDT and CDR2 YYEEEE. The CDR3 sequence is 15 residues long. Here the CDR3 DNA reads TGTGCCAGCAGCTTGGTGGGGACCCTGGGGACTGAAGCTTTCTTT. It codes for CASSLVGTLGTEAFF.

This clonotype has just a few counts. The chain recombines TRBV20-1 with TRBJ1-2; 8 bases line up with TRBD1. The CDR3 length is 14 residues. The ends lost 4 bases at V and 3 bases at J; junction bases unmatched: 7. Germline CDR1 DFQATT, CDR2 SNEGSKA (reference sequence). CDR3 in DNA: TGCAGTGCTACCCAGACAGGGGTCGACTATGGCTACACCTTC. Translation: CSATQTGVDYGYTF.

V and J are TRBV20-1 and TRBJ2-5; TRBD2 agrees at 7 bases. This CDR3 has 15 residues. CDR1 and CDR2 (germline): DFQATT, SNEGSKA (reference sequence). V dropped 2 bases and J dropped 4; count of bases not matched to a gene: 10. Here the CDR3 reads CSARRAGAHAETQYF. CDR3 nucleotides: TGCAGTGCTAGAAGGGCGGGAGCTCATGCAGAGACCCAGTACTTC.

The chain joins TRBV27 to TRBJ2-1; D possibly corresponds to TRBD2 (7 bases). V gave up 3 bases and J gave up 9 bases, with 24 bases separating them. Per the germline V gene, CDR1 is MNHEY and CDR2 is SMNVEV (reference sequence). The CDR3 extends over 17 amino acids. The CDR3 coding sequence is TGTGCCAGCAGTTTTGGGGGCGGGAAAGGGAGGGCCGCTGAGCAGTTCTTC. Its translation is CASSFGGGKGRAAEQFF.

This clonotype occurred a few times. The CDR3 region is CASSQDWSGGAEFF. The CDR3 DNA is TGTGCCAGCAGCCAAGATTGGAGCGGGGGAGCTGAGTTCTTC. The chain joins TRBV3-1 to TRBJ2-1; 8 nucleotides agree with TRBD2. This CDR3 contains 14 residues. Unmatched junction bases numbered 9, after V lost 0 bases and J lost 14 bases. From germline, CDR1 is LGHDT and CDR2 YNNKEL (reference sequence).

This chain connects TRBV7-9 to TRBJ2-7; TRBD1 matches 7 bases. V shed 4 bases, J shed 5 bases, and the junction held 8 bases outside the gene matches. The CDR3 loop spans 14 amino acids. From germline, CDR1 is SEHNR and CDR2 FQNEAQ (reference sequence). The CDR3 DNA reads as TGTGCCAGCAGCTCAAGGGGGCGCAAAAACGAGCAGTACTTC. Translation gives CASSSRGRKNEQYF.

J is TRBJ2-7 and V is TRBV12-3 or TRBV12-4; no definite D call. Trimming took off 7 bases at V and 3 bases at J, with 16 bases between the two ends. The CDR3 runs 14 residues. This chain's CDR3 is CASTKDRYSYEQYF. As DNA, the CDR3 is TGTGCCAGCACCAAAGATCGTTACAGCTACGAGCAGTACTTC.

V and J are TRBV20-1 and TRBJ2-3; 7 positions match TRBD2. Germline lookup yields CDR1 DFQATT and CDR2 SNEGSKA (reference sequence). Trimming at V came to 3 bases and at J to 5 bases, leaving 11 bases not matched to a gene. The CDR3 is 15 amino acids. The CDR3 here is CSARRQGAGIDTQYF. CDR3 DNA: TGCAGTGCTAGGCGACAAGGAGCGGGGATAGATACGCAGTATTTT.

The J gene is TRBJ2-1, the V gene TRBV7-2; 7 bases are a match to TRBD1. The V segment lost 4 bases and the J segment 3 bases; nucleotides outside the gene matches: 6. The CDR3 sequence is 15 residues long. CDR1 and CDR2 (germline): SGHTA, FQGNSA. CDR3 protein: CASSSQGLLYNEQFF. CDR3 bases: TGTGCCAGCAGCTCACAGGGGCTCCTCTACAATGAGCAGTTCTTC.

This chain links TRBV3-1 with TRBJ1-2, with D hard to call. This CDR3 contains 12 residues. The V gene lost 3 bases and the J gene lost 8 bases, with 10 bases spanning the gap. CDR1 is LGHDT and CDR2 is YNNKEL in the germline V gene (reference sequence). CDR3 protein: CASSQAQRGYTF. In DNA form, the CDR3 reads TGTGCCAGCAGCCAGGCACAAAGAGGCTACACCTTC.

The CDR3 region has the DNA TGCAGTGCTAGCCTAGCGGGAAATCCAACGAATGAGCAGTTCTTC. As protein: CSASLAGNPTNEQFF. The chain employs TRBV20-1 and TRBJ2-1; 9 nucleotides align to TRBD2. The V gene end was trimmed by 3 bases and the J gene end by 7 bases; junction bases not matched to a gene: 10. The germline V gene encodes CDR1 DFQATT and CDR2 SNEGSKA (reference sequence). CDR3 length: 15 residues.

This clonotype was seen only a few times. The chain employs TRBV12-3 or TRBV12-4 and TRBJ2-1; 9 nucleotides match TRBD2. The ends lost 5 bases at V and 4 bases at J; junction bases unmatched: 6. There are 15 residues in the CDR3. The CDR3 sequence: CASSPLAGVYNEQFF. As DNA, the CDR3 is TGTGCCAGCAGTCCCTTAGCGGGGGTATACAATGAGCAGTTCTTC.